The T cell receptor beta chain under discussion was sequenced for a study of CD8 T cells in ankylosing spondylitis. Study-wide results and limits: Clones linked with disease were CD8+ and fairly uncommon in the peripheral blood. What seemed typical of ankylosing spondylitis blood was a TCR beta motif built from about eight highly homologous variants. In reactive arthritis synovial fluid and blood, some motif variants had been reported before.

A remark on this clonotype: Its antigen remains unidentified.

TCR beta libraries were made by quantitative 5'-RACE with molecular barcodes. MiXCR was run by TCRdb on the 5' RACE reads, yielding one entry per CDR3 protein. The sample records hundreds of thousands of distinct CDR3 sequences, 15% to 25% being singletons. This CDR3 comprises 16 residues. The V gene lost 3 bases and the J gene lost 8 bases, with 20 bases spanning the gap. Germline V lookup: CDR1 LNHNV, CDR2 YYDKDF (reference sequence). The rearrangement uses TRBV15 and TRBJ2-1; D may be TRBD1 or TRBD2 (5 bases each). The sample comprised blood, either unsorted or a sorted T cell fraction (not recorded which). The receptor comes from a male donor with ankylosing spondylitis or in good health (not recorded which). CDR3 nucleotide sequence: TGTGCCACCAGCAGGCAGGGAGACTATCGGTATCATGAGCAGTTCTTC. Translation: CATSRQGDYRYHEQFF. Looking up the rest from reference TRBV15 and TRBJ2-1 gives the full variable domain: DAMVIQNPRYQVTQFGKPVTLSCSQTLNHNVMYWYQQKSSQAPKLLFHYYDKDFNNEADTPDNFQSRRPNTSFCFLDIRSPGLGDTAMYLCATSRQGDYRYHEQFFGPGTRLTVL.